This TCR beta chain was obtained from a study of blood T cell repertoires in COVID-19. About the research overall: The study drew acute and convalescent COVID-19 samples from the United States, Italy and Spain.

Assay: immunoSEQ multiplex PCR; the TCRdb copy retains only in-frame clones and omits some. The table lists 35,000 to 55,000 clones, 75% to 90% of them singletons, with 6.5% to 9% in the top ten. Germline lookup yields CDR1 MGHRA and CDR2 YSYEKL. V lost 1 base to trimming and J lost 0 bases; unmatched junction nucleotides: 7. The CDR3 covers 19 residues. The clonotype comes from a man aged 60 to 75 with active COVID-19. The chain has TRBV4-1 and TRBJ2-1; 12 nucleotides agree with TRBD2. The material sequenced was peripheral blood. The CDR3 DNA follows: TGCGCCAGCAGCCAAGGGACTAGCGGGACCGCCTTCTCCTACAATGAGCAGTTCTTC. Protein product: CASSQGTSGTAFSYNEQFF.